This TCR beta chain was recorded in a study of blood T cell repertoires in COVID-19. Turning to the study itself: T cells, B-cell-depleted T cells, or PBMCs supplied cDNA or gDNA.

V lost 4 bases, J lost 2 bases, and 9 bases lay in between. The germline V gene encodes CDR1 ENHRY and CDR2 SYGVKD. This CDR3 spans 13 amino acids. The protocol was immunoSEQ multiplex PCR, while the TCRdb copy is restricted to in-frame clones and leaves out a portion. The sample contains 430,000 or so clones, roughly 88% of which appear only once. The chain couples TRBV10-3 to TRBJ2-7; perhaps TRBD1 as D (5 bases). The TCR comes from a woman aged 18-35 years who had been exposed to COVID-19. Specimen: PBMCs or T cells enriched from blood (not recorded which). This chain's CDR3 is CAISARAPYEQYF. Here the CDR3 DNA reads TGTGCCATCAGTGCCAGGGCACCCTACGAGCAGTACTTC.